The subject of this entry is one TCR beta chain. This clonotype was seen only a few times. This receptor's antigen is unknown. Within one base of it there is no much larger clone, and no base qualities were kept. This entry comes from a study of human T cells and chemical hapten exposure (dated by TCRdb to the early 2020s). About the full investigation: For sensitization, 2% DPC in acetone was applied to a roughly 2 cm by roughly 2 cm area of upper inner arm skin. Libraries were pooled for sequencing, and per-sample TCR yields varied mainly because of small differences in library volumes within the pool. About 27 alopecia patients gave blood for TCR sequencing at one to four time points (pre-sensitization, 2, 6 and 24 weeks). Most of the patients in the cohort were female, and the cohort covered alopecia areata with under or over 50% scalp involvement, alopecia totalis and alopecia universalis. Patient blood was sampled pre-sensitization (week 0) and at 2, 6 and about 24 weeks after DPC sensitization. Patch testing was done on the upper back using Finn chambers containing 0.01% DPC, and results were scored after 6 days according to International Contact Dermatitis Research Group standards. Throughout the approximately 25-week study period, patients were also given weekly therapeutic DPC doses on the scalp. In alopecia patients, the study followed how the peripheral blood TCR repertoire changed in vivo over primary and secondary sensitization to diphenylcyclopropenone (DPC), a hapten. Points the paper makes about the study in general: Because all patients had alopecia, a presumed autoimmune disease, the immune response of the patients might differ from that of healthy individuals. Repeated subsampling changed both the strength of the expansion versus patch-test correlation and the threshold at which that correlation became significant. Patch test score was positively correlated with the number of PT1 expanded TCRs, with significance at thresholds 8, 16 and 32 but not at 4. Expanded TCRs formed significantly more large CDR3 similarity clusters than pre-sensitization or healthy control sets, consistent with antigen-driven responses. No change with DPC sensitization was found in the number of TCRs above 1 in 1000 frequency, and no evidence of global repertoire structure alterations was found.

The CDR3 spans 16 residues, from the cysteine through the phenylalanine. The sequence is cut down to CDR3 DNA, 48 bases in frame from base 1. Ends trimmed: V by 0 bases, J by 8 bases; bases unmatched to a gene: 11. As encoded in the germline V gene, CDR1 is MGHRA while CDR2 is YSYEKL. The time point label of this sample denotes: patch test 2, 6 weeks after DPC sensitization. Sample treatment or condition, as interpreted from the label and publication: therapeutic diphenylcyclopropenone sensitization with weekly scalp DPC. At every patch-test visit, the blood draw took place before the patch test was put on. Patients were eligible if aged 18 to 70, diagnosed with alopecia and judged suitable for DPC therapy, and pregnant patients were excluded. Total RNA was extracted from unfractionated whole blood collected in Tempus Blood RNA tubes. Library construction relied on RACE. Sequenced using a NextSeq 500. Library preparation attached unique molecular identifiers to individual cDNA molecules for quantitative, reproducible TCR counting. For every blood RNA sample, sequencing covered both the TCR alpha and TCR beta chains. From the authors' description of their analysis: A median of around 100,000 TCRs per sample was observed, with a range of about 23,224 to 700,000. V, J and CDR3 annotation of the TCR reads was carried out using the Decombinator software suite. To make PS versus PT1 abundance plots, every sample was subsampled to the same number of TCRs (28,000). TCRs were defined as expanded if absent before sensitization and observed at least eight times at the 2-week time point. The raw public reads went through TCRdb reprocessing: fastp at Q25, MiXCR clone calling, in-frame beta chains kept. Under each unique CDR3 protein, matching rows form one entry showing the most common genes and DNA. TCRdb, not the original authors, processed these V and J calls. Present in this sample are around 80,000 distinct CDR3 sequences, about 6.3% of which were seen just once. The ten top clones hold 1% to 1.5% of the sample.

The specimen was whole blood, collected in connection with sensitization to the hapten diphenylcyclopropenone (DPC). This sequence uses TRBV4-1 and TRBJ1-1; TRBD1 matches 8 bases in the middle. The TCR comes from a woman aged 30 to 39 with alopecia areata. Some clones in this sample may be carry-over from other donors' samples. This receptor carries the CDR3 CASSQEDRAERGEAFF. The nucleotide sequence is given as TGCGCCAGCAGCCAAGAGGACAGGGCGGAACGAGGGGAAGCTTTCTTT.